The 31 T cell receptor beta chains below were found in one sample sequenced in a study of OX40 agonist ivuxolimab in advanced cancers. Assay: immunoSEQ multiplex PCR; the TCRdb copy retains only in-frame clones and omits some. The data hold about 66,000 clones, with about 90% observed a single time. The sequences come from CD4+ or CD8+ T cells sorted from blood, collected in a trial of the OX40 agonist ivuxolimab. The receptors stem from an adult with an advanced solid tumor such as melanoma, head and neck, liver or kidney cancer.

The gene calls are TRBV5-1 and TRBJ2-1, with 7 nucleotides matching TRBD2. This CDR3 is 17 amino acids long. The V gene end was trimmed by 0 bases and the J gene end by 5 bases; junction bases not matched to a gene: 11. Germline CDR1 reads SGHRS; CDR2 reads YFSETQ. In nucleotides, the CDR3 is TGCGCCAGCAGCTTGGGGCTAGCGGACCCACGGGACAATGAGCAGTTCTTC. This gives the protein CASSLGLADPRDNEQFF.

This chain links TRBV4-1 with TRBJ2-7, with 7 nucleotides matching TRBD2. This CDR3 contains 18 residues. The V gene's germline CDR1 is MGHRA and CDR2 YSYEKL. With V trimmed by 1 base and J by 2 bases, 14 bases remained unmatched. The CDR3 protein is CASSQVILKRDPPYEQYF. CDR3 coding DNA: TGCGCCAGCAGCCAAGTTATACTGAAGCGGGATCCCCCCTACGAGCAGTACTTC.

This clone was counted a single time. This sequence joins TRBV2 and TRBJ2-5; possibly TRBD1 for D (5 bases). The DNA end is more similar to TRBJ2-7, so the J call may be wrong. This CDR3 has 13 amino acids. CDR1 SNHLY and CDR2 FYNNEI come from the germline V gene. CDR3 region: CASSDAPRGEQYF. CDR3 DNA sequence: TGTGCCAGCAGTGACGCCCCTAGGGGCGAGCAGTACTTC.

The chain uses TRBV7-3 and TRBJ2-1; 9 bases match TRBD1. Losses at the gene ends were 5 bases for V and 2 bases for J; bases not matched to a gene: 7. The germline V gene has CDR1 SGHTA and CDR2 FQGTGA. The CDR3 spans 16 residues. CDR3 protein: CASSPEGDRAYNEQFF. As DNA, the CDR3 is TGTGCCAGCAGCCCTGAAGGGGACAGGGCCTACAATGAGCAGTTCTTC.

This rearrangement joins TRBV6-5 to TRBJ1-5; 7 nucleotides match TRBD1. The CDR3 is 14 residues long. Germline assignment: CDR1 MNHEY and CDR2 SVGAGI. The junction had 10 bases not matched to a gene; V was cut back by 7 bases and J by 7 bases. CDR3 DNA sequence: TGTGCCAGCACCTTCGACAGGGTCGGACAGCCCCAGCATTTT. Its translation is CASTFDRVGQPQHF.

CDR3 sequence: CASSDSGRGWGNEQFF. CDR3 bases: TGTGCCAGCAGTGACTCAGGGCGCGGCTGGGGTAATGAGCAGTTCTTC. The V and J genes are TRBV25-1 and TRBJ2-1, with a weak D call TRBD1 (5 bases). Per germline, CDR1 MGHDK and CDR2 SYGVNS. The CDR3 loop spans 16 amino acids. Trimming stripped 3 bases from V and 7 bases from J, with 19 bases between.

The gene calls are TRBV4-1 and TRBJ2-5; no firm D call. V was trimmed by 0 bases and J by 2 bases, leaving 22 bases between them. The CDR3 is made up of 19 amino acids. Per the germline V gene, CDR1 is MGHRA and CDR2 is YSYEKL. Here the CDR3 reads CASSQDPSLLGVKQETQYF. CDR3 nucleotides: TGCGCCAGCAGCCAAGATCCTTCCCTGTTGGGCGTAAAACAAGAGACCCAGTACTTC.

The gene calls are TRBV2 and TRBJ1-5; no clear D gene. The CDR3 extends over 14 amino acids. Trimming took off 3 bases at V and 4 bases at J, with 10 bases between the two ends. The V gene's germline CDR1 is SNHLY and CDR2 FYNNEI. The CDR3 sequence is CASSDNSLNQPQHF. The DNA of the CDR3 is TGTGCCAGCAGTGATAACAGCCTGAATCAGCCCCAGCATTTT.

V usage is TRBV28 and J usage is TRBJ2-7, with TRBD2 matching over 10 bases. Germline CDR1 reads MDHEN; CDR2 reads SYDVKM. The J segment lost 2 bases and the V segment lost 3 bases, leaving 4 bases of the junction unmatched. This CDR3 contains 15 residues. The CDR3 loop reads CASSFSTSGTYEQYF. The CDR3 DNA sequence: TGTGCCAGCAGTTTCTCCACTAGCGGGACCTACGAGCAGTACTTC.

This clone was counted a few times. V is TRBV29-1 and J is TRBJ1-1; TRBD1 matches 7 bases. The germline gives CDR1 SQVTM, CDR2 ANQGSEA. The V and J ends lost 5 bases and 6 bases, in that order; junction bases with no gene match: 6. CDR3 size: 12 residues. The chain's CDR3 is CSVQTGDAEAFF. The CDR3 DNA reads as TGCAGCGTTCAAACAGGGGATGCTGAAGCTTTCTTT.

The J gene is TRBJ1-1, the V gene TRBV2; the D is unclear. The V end was cut by 7 bases, the J end by 1 base, with 7 bases between. Germline-derived CDR1 and CDR2 are SNHLY and FYNNEI. The CDR3 is made up of 12 amino acids. The DNA for the CDR3 is TGTGCCAGCAATAGACAGAACACTGAAGCTTTCTTT. It is translated as CASNRQNTEAFF.

This clone showed up just a few times. Other DNA variants within this sample encode the same CDR3. The V and J genes are TRBV10-1 and TRBJ2-1; D perhaps matches TRBD1 (6 bases). The CDR3 runs to 13 residues. CDR1 is WNHNN, CDR2 SYGVQD, per germline (reference sequence). The V end lost 6 bases, the J end lost 5 bases, and 11 bases lay between the germline ends. CDR3 amino acids: CASSLNRDNEQFF. DNA for the CDR3: TGCGCCAGCAGCCTGAACAGGGACAATGAGCAGTTCTTC.

This chain joins TRBV6-1 and TRBJ1-2; D is possibly TRBD1 (5 bases). This CDR3 is built from 12 residues. Germline V CDR1 and CDR2: MNHNS, SASEGT. V lost 8 bases to trimming and J lost 6 bases, with 13 bases between them. CDR3 bases: TGTGCCAGCCAAGGGGAGGGGAATGGCTACACCTTC. Translation gives CASQGEGNGYTF.

This clone was found once. V gene TRBV7-8 combines with J gene TRBJ1-1; TRBD1 aligns across 7 bases. CDR1 is SGHVS and CDR2 is FQNEAQ in the germline V gene. The CDR3 covers 14 residues. V gave up 8 bases and J gave up 5 bases; unmatched junction bases: 11. The CDR3 protein is CASRGGRGVTEAFF. The CDR3 bases are TGTGCCAGCCGAGGGGGCAGGGGGGTGACTGAAGCTTTCTTT.

This chain uses TRBV29-1 with TRBJ1-2; 10 bases match TRBD1. CDR3 length equals 17 residues. The germline gives CDR1 SQVTM, CDR2 ANQGSEA. The V and J ends lost 4 bases and 4 bases, in that order; junction bases with no gene match: 15. CDR3 sequence: CSVAWGDRGAAIYGYTF. The CDR3 nucleotides read TGCAGCGTTGCCTGGGGGGACAGGGGTGCCGCCATCTATGGCTACACCTTC.

CDR3 amino acids: CASSSPGTGWRAFF. For the CDR3, the DNA is TGTGCCAGCAGTAGTCCCGGGACAGGGTGGAGAGCTTTCTTT. This chain connects TRBV28 to TRBJ1-1; 9 bases map to TRBD1. The germline V gene has CDR1 MDHEN and CDR2 SYDVKM. V was clipped by 5 bases and J by 10 bases; unmatched bases: 11. CDR3 length: 14 amino acids.

The chain combines TRBV5-5 with TRBJ1-5, with D tentatively TRBD1 (5 bases). V was clipped by 0 bases and J by 5 bases, with 12 bases between them. CDR1 is SGHKS and CDR2 is YYEKEE in the germline V gene (reference sequence). The CDR3 is 15 residues long. CDR3 sequence (DNA): TGTGCCAGCAGCTTGGTCCCACAGGCTGATCAGCCCCAGCATTTT. Amino acid sequence: CASSLVPQADQPQHF.

V and J are TRBV18 and TRBJ1-3; D gene unclear. Germline assignment: CDR1 KGHSH and CDR2 LQKENI. Deletions cut 3 bases from V and 1 base from J, with 4 bases between. The CDR3 runs 13 residues. The CDR3 region is CASSPGSGNTIYF. The DNA of the CDR3 is TGTGCCAGCTCACCTGGATCTGGAAACACCATATATTTT. The full variable domain, with the rest looked up from reference TRBV18 and TRBJ1-3, is NAGVMQNPRHLVRRRGQEARLRCSPMKGHSHVYWYRQLPEEGLKFMVYLQKENIIDESGMPKERFSAEFPKEGPSILRIQQVVRGDSAAYFCASSPGSGNTIYFGEGSWLTVV.

J is TRBJ2-7 and V is TRBV6-5; 7 bases agree with TRBD1. V shed 5 bases, J shed 0 bases, and the junction held 4 bases outside the gene matches. Per germline, CDR1 MNHEY and CDR2 SVGAGI. The CDR3 runs 14 residues. CDR3 DNA: TGTGCCAGCAGTGAAGGGACAGTCTCCTACGAGCAGTACTTC. It codes for CASSEGTVSYEQYF.

The rearrangement joins TRBV30 to TRBJ1-3; the D is unclear. The V end lost 0 bases, the J end lost 4 bases, and 4 bases lay between the germline ends. The CDR3 is made up of 12 amino acids. From germline, CDR1 is GTSNPN and CDR2 SVGIG (reference sequence). CDR3 loop: CAWSVRGNTIYF. The DNA for the CDR3 is TGTGCCTGGAGTGTACGAGGAAACACCATATATTTT.

The CDR3 here is CASCYRDSADTQYF. CDR3 sequence (DNA): TGTGCCAGCTGCTACAGGGATTCTGCAGATACGCAGTATTTT. The rearrangement uses TRBV4-2 and TRBJ2-3; D perhaps matches TRBD1 (6 bases). The CDR3 extends over 14 amino acids. Germline CDR1 and CDR2: LGHNA and YNFKEQ. The V end was cut by 8 bases, the J end by 4 bases, with 16 bases between.

CDR3 bases: TGTGCCAGCAGCTTAAGGGCAGGGGATAGCAATCAGCCCCAGCATTTT. Amino acid sequence: CASSLRAGDSNQPQHF. This chain uses TRBV7-8 with TRBJ1-5; weak D call: TRBD1 (6 bases). Looked up from germline, CDR1 is SGHVS and CDR2 is FQNEAQ. Trimming cost V 2 bases and J 0 bases, with 11 bases left between them. The CDR3 is 16 residues long.

This clone was recorded only once. V and J are TRBV28 and TRBJ1-2; a possible D gene is TRBD1 (5 bases). The germline V gene encodes CDR1 MDHEN and CDR2 SYDVKM. The CDR3 runs 13 residues. V was clipped by 5 bases and J by 8 bases, with 15 bases between them. CDR3 in DNA: TGTGCCAGCAGTCCTCAAAGGGGAGGAGGCTACACCTTC. Translated, it gives CASSPQRGGGYTF.

J is TRBJ2-1 and V is TRBV7-8; D is ambiguous. Germline assignment: CDR1 SGHVS and CDR2 FQNEAQ. V dropped 4 bases and J dropped 4 bases, with 8 bases sitting between them. The CDR3 has 13 amino acids. The CDR3 here is CASSSWEYNEQFF. CDR3 bases: TGTGCCAGCAGCTCCTGGGAATACAATGAGCAGTTCTTC.

V gene TRBV6-5 combines with J gene TRBJ1-4; a weak D match, TRBD1 (6 bases). The V gene lost 2 bases and the J gene lost 5 bases, with 9 bases spanning the gap. CDR1 MNHEY and CDR2 SVGAGI come from the germline V gene. The CDR3 is 14 amino acids. CDR3 sequence (DNA): TGTGCCAGCAGTTACGGGACATTCAATGAAAAACTGTTTTTT. Amino acid sequence: CASSYGTFNEKLFF.

This clone turned up a few times. J is TRBJ1-2 and V is TRBV6-1; 10 nucleotides align to TRBD1. Trimming at V came to 3 bases and at J to 6 bases, leaving 4 bases not matched to a gene. CDR1 is MNHNS, CDR2 SASEGT, per germline. This CDR3 is built from 14 residues. The CDR3 bases are TGTGCCAGCAGTGAGGACAGGGGGAGGAATGGCTACACCTTC. It yields the protein CASSEDRGRNGYTF.

The V call is TRBV28, the J call TRBJ2-5, with D maybe TRBD1 (5 bases). The CDR3 loop spans 13 amino acids. In germline, CDR1 is MDHEN, CDR2 SYDVKM. Trimming stripped 10 bases from V and 0 bases from J, with 12 bases between. CDR3 bases: TGTGCCACGTTAGACAGAAACCAAGAGACCCAGTACTTC. This codes for CATLDRNQETQYF.

The chain uses TRBV6-6 and TRBJ2-7, with D possibly being TRBD2 (6 bases). The germline V gene encodes CDR1 MNHNY and CDR2 SVGAGI (reference sequence). The CDR3 length is 14 residues. V dropped 6 bases and J dropped 4 bases, with 16 bases sitting between them. CDR3 protein: CASRTGTGRYEQYF. Here the CDR3 DNA reads TGTGCCAGCAGAACCGGGACTGGGAGATACGAGCAGTACTTC.

This chain uses TRBV11-2 with TRBJ1-6; D is possibly TRBD1 (6 bases). Germline V lookup: CDR1 SGHAT, CDR2 FQNNGV. Trimming took 4 bases from V and 9 from J, leaving 16 bases between them. CDR3 size: 15 residues. Here the CDR3 reads CASSSLQGPPSPLHF. The CDR3 DNA follows: TGTGCCAGCAGCTCCCTACAGGGCCCGCCTTCACCCCTCCACTTT.

This rearrangement joins TRBV27 to TRBJ1-6; D may be TRBD1 (6 bases). Germline-derived CDR1 and CDR2 are MNHEY and SMNVEV (reference sequence). The CDR3 has 15 residues. The V and J ends lost 3 bases and 10 bases respectively, with 16 bases between them. The CDR3 sequence: CASSFGQGRDSPLHF. The CDR3 bases are TGTGCCAGCAGTTTCGGGCAGGGGAGAGACTCACCCCTCCACTTT.

The rearrangement joins TRBV28 to TRBJ1-1, with a possible D match to TRBD1 (6 bases). V was clipped by 8 bases and J by 0 bases, with 19 bases between them. Germline assignment: CDR1 MDHEN and CDR2 SYDVKM. This CDR3 has 16 amino acids. The CDR3 DNA reads TGTGCCAGCCAGGTTGGGGGCCGGGCCATGAACACTGAAGCTTTCTTT. This encodes CASQVGGRAMNTEAFF.